The 2 T cell receptor beta chains below were found in one sample sequenced in a study of cytomegalovirus exposure and HLA in healthy donors. Amplification used 60 Vbeta primers and 13 Jbeta primers. Some clones are missing from TCRdb's copy, which holds only in-frame ones; the method was immunoSEQ multiplex PCR. Altogether approximately 76,000 clones are present, 79% being singletons, with the ten largest covering 2% to 3%. Specimen: PBMCs. These TCRs come from a man aged 25-40 years in good health and CMV-seronegative.

This clone appeared a single time. The gene calls are TRBV19 and TRBJ2-1; 12 bases are a match to TRBD2. Per germline, CDR1 LNHDA and CDR2 SQIVND (reference sequence). The CDR3 sequence is 19 residues long. The V gene end was trimmed by 5 bases and the J gene end by 3 bases; junction bases not matched to a gene: 14. CDR3 protein: CASSPSSRLAGVNYNEQFF. The CDR3 DNA reads TGTGCCAGTAGTCCCTCTTCTAGACTAGCGGGGGTCAACTACAATGAGCAGTTCTTC.

The chain is built from TRBV6-5 and TRBJ1-2, with TRBD1 matching over 7 bases. There are 12 residues in the CDR3. The V segment lost 6 bases and the J segment 3 bases; nucleotides outside the gene matches: 1. Germline V gene lookup returns CDR1 MNHEY and CDR2 SVGAGI. The chain's CDR3 is CASSTGDYGYTF. The CDR3 DNA sequence: TGTGCCAGCAGCACAGGGGACTATGGCTACACCTTC.